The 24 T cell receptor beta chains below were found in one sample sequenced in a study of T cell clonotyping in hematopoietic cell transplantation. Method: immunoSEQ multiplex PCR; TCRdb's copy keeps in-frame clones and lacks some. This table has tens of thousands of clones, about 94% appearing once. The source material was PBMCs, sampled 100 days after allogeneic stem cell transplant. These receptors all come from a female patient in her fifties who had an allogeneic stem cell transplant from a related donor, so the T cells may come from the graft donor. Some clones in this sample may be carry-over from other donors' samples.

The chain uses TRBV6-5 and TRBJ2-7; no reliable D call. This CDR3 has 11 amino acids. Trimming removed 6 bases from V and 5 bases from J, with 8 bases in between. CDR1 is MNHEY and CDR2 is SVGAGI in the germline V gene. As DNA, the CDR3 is TGTGCCAGCAGGGCCTCGAACGAGCAGTACTTC. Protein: CASRASNEQYF.

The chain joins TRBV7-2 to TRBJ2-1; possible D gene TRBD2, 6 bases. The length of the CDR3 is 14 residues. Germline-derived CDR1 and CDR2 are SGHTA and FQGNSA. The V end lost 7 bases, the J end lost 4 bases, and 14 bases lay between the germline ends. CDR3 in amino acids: CASILGGNYNEQFF. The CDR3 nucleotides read TGTGCCAGCATCCTTGGAGGGAATTACAATGAGCAGTTCTTC.

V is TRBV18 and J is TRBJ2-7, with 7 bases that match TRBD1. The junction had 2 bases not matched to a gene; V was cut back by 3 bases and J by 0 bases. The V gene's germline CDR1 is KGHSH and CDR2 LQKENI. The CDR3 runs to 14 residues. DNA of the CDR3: TGTGCCAGCTCACCGGGACAGATCTCCTACGAGCAGTACTTC. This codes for CASSPGQISYEQYF.

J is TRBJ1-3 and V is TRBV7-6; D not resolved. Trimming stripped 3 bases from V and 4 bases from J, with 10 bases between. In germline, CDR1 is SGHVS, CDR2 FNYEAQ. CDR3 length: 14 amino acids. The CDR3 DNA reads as TGTGCCAGCAGCTTCACAGTGATGGGAAACACCATATATTTT. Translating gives CASSFTVMGNTIYF.

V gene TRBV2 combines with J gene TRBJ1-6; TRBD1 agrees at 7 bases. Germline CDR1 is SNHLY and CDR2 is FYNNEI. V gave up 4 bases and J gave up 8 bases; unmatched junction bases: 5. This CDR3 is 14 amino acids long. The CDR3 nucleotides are TGTGCCAGCAGTGTAGGACAGGTAGATTCACCCCTCCACTTT. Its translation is CASSVGQVDSPLHF.

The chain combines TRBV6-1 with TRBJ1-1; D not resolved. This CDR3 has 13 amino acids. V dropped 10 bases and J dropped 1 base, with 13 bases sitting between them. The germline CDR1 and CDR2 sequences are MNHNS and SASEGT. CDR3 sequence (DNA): TGTGCCACCCGAGGAACGGGGAACACTGAAGCTTTCTTT. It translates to CATRGTGNTEAFF.

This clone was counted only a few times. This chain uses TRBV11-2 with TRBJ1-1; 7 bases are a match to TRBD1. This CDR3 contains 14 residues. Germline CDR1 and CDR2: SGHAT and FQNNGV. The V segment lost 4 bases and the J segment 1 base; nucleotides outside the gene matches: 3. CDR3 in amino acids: CASSSWTGNTEAFF. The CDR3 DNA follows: TGTGCCAGCAGCTCTTGGACAGGGAACACTGAAGCTTTCTTT.

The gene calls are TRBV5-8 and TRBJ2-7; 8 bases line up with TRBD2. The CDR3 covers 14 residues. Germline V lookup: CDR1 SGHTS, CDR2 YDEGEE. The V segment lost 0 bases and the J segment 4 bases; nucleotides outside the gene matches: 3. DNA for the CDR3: TGTGCCAGCAGCTTGGTACTAGCGGAATACGAGCAGTACTTC. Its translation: CASSLVLAEYEQYF.

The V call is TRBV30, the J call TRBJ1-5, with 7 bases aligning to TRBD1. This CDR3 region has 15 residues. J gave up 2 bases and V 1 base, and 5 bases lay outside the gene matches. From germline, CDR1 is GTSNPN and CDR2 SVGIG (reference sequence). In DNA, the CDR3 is TGTGCCTGGAGTGGCCTTGGACAGGGCAATCAGCCCCAGCATTTT. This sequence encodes CAWSGLGQGNQPQHF.

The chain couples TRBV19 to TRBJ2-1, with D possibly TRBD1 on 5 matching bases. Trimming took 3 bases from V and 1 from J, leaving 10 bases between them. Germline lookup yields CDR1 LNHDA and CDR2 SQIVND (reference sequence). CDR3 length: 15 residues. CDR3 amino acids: CASSIEQGSYNEQFF. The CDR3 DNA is TGTGCCAGTAGTATTGAGCAGGGTTCCTACAATGAGCAGTTCTTC.

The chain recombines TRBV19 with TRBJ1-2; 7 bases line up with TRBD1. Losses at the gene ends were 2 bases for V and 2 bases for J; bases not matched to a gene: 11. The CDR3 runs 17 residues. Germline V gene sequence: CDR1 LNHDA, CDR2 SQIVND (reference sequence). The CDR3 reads CASSISAPDRVNYGYTF. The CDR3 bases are TGTGCCAGTAGTATAAGTGCCCCCGACAGGGTGAACTATGGCTACACCTTC. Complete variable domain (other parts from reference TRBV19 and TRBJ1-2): DGGITQSPKYLFRKEGQNVTLSCEQNLNHDAMYWYRQDPGQGLRLIYYSQIVNDFQKGDIAEGYSVSREKKESFPLTVTSAQKNPTAFYLCASSISAPDRVNYGYTFGSGTRLTVV.

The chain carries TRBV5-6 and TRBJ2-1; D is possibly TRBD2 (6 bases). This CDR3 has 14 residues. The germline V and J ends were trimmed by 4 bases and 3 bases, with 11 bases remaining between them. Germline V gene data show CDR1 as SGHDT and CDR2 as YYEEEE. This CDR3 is CASSPMGGYNEQFF. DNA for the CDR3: TGTGCCAGCAGCCCTATGGGGGGCTACAATGAGCAGTTCTTC.

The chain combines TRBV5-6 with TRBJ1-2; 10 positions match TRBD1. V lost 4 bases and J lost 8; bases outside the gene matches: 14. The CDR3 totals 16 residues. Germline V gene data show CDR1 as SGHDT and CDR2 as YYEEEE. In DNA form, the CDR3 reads TGTGCCAGCAGCGCCGGGACAGGGGCCTCGAGGAGAGGCTACACCTTC. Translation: CASSAGTGASRRGYTF.

The CDR3 sequence: CASSPLDGRHEQFF. Here the CDR3 DNA reads TGTGCCAGCAGCCCCCTGGACGGGCGGCATGAGCAGTTCTTC. The chain combines TRBV11-3 with TRBJ2-1; the D is unclear. From germline, CDR1 is SGHNT and CDR2 YENEEA. Deletions cut 5 bases from V and 8 bases from J, with 16 bases between. The CDR3 consists of 14 residues.

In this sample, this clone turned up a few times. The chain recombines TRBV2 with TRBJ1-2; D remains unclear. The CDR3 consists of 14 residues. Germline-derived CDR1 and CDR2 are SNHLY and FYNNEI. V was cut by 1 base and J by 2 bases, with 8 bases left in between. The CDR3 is CASSEGILNYGYTF. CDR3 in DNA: TGTGCCAGCAGTGAAGGCATACTGAACTATGGCTACACCTTC.

CDR3 residues: CAWSVRHPRAFF. The CDR3 bases are TGTGCCTGGAGTGTACGACACCCGAGGGCTTTCTTT. The V and J genes are TRBV30 and TRBJ1-1; D is ambiguous. Germline V gene data show CDR1 as GTSNPN and CDR2 as SVGIG (reference sequence). CDR3 length equals 12 residues. Trimming took 0 bases from V and 11 from J, leaving 13 bases between them.

CDR3 DNA sequence: TGTGCCAGCAGCCCCGGGACAGGGTTGGCCGGGGAGCTGTTTTTT. This gives the protein CASSPGTGLAGELFF. The chain links TRBV5-6 to TRBJ2-2; 9 bases line up with TRBD1. The CDR3 has 15 amino acids. The trim removed 4 bases at V and 6 bases at J, leaving 7 bases unmatched. The V gene's germline CDR1 is SGHDT and CDR2 YYEEEE.

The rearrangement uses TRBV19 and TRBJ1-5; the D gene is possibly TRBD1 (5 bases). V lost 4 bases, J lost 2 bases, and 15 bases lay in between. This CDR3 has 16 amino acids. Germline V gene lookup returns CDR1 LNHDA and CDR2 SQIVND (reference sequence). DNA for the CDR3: TGTGCCAGTAGTAGAACGCTCCTAGGGGGCAATCAGCCCCAGCATTTT. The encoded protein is CASSRTLLGGNQPQHF.

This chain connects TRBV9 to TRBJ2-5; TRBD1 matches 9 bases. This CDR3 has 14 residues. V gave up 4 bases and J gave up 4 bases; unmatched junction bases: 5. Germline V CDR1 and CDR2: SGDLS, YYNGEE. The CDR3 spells CASSNRDRVETQYF. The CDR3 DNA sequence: TGTGCCAGCAGCAACCGGGACAGGGTAGAGACCCAGTACTTC.

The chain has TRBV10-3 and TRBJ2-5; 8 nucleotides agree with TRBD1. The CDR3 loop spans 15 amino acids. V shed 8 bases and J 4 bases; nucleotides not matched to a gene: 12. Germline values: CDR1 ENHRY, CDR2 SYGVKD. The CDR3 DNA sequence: TGTGCCATCCGAGAGGCGACAGGGGCGTCAGAGACCCAGTACTTC. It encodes CAIREATGASETQYF.

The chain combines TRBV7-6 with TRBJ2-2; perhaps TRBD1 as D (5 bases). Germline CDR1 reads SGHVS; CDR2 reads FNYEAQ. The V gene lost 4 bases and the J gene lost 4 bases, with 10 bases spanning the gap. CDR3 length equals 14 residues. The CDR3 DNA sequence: TGTGCCAGCAGCTCCAGGGTGGCCACCGGGGAGCTGTTTTTT. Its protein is CASSSRVATGELFF. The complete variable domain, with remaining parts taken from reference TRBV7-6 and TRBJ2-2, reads GAGVSQSPRYKVTKRGQDVALRCDPISGHVSLYWYRQALGQGPEFLTYFNYEAQQDKSGLPNDRFSAERPEGSISTLTIQRTEQRDSAMYRCASSSRVATGELFFGEGSRLTVL.

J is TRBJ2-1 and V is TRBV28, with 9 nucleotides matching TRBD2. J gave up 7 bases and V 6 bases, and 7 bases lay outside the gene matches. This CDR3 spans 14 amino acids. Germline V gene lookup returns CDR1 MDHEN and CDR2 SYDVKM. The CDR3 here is CASSLAGDKNEQFF. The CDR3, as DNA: TGTGCCAGCAGCTTAGCGGGGGACAAGAATGAGCAGTTCTTC.

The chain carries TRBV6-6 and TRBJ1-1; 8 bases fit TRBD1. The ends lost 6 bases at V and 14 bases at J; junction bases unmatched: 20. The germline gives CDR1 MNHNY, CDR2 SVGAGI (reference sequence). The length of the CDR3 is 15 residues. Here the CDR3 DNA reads TGTGCCAGCAGGGTACAGGGGGATATGACCAATAGGAACTTCTTT. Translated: CASRVQGDMTNRNFF.

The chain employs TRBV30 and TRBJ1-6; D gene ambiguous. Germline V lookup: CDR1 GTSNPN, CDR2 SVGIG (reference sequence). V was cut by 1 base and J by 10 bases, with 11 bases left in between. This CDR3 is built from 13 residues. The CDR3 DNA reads TGTGCCTGGAGTGCCCAGCTGGGGTCACCCCTCCACTTT. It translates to CAWSAQLGSPLHF.